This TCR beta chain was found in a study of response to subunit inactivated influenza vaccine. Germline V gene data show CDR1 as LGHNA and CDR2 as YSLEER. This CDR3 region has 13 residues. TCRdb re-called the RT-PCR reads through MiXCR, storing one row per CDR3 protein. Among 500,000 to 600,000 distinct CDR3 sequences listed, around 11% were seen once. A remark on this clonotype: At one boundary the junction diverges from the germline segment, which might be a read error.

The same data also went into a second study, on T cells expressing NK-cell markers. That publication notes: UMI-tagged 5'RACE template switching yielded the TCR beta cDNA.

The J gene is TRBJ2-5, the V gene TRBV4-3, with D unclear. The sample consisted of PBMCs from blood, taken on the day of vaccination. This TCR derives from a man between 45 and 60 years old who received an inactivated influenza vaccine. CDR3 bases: TGCGCCAGCAGCCAGGCAGCCCAAGAGACCCAGTGCTTC. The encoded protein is CASSQAAQETQCF.